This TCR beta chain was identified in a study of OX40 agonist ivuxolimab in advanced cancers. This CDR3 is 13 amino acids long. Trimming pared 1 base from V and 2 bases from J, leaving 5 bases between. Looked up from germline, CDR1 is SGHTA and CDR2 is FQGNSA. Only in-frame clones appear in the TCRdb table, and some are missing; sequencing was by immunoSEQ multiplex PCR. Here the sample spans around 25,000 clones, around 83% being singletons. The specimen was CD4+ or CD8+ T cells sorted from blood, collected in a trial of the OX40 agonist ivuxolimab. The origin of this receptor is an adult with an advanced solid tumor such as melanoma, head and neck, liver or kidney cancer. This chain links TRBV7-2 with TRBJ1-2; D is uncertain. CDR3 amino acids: CASSLGQNYGYTF. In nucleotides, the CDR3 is TGTGCCAGCAGCTTAGGCCAGAACTATGGCTACACCTTC.